Here is one T cell receptor (beta chain) with its context. This clone was found once. No antigen is known for it. Within one base of it there is no much larger clone, and no base qualities were kept. Patients with a history of autoimmune disease or receiving systemic immunosuppression were excluded from the trial. Peripheral blood for TCR sequencing was collected from all dose cohorts at baseline, on cycle 4 day 1, and on cycle 7 day 1. The samples were taken from a phase I, first-in-human, multicenter, open-label dose-escalation trial of ivuxolimab. Adults with locally advanced or metastatic melanoma, renal cell, hepatocellular, or head and neck squamous cell carcinoma were enrolled in the trial. CD4+ and CD8+ T cells were sorted separately from peripheral blood before TCR sequencing. This sample was taken from a study of OX40 agonist ivuxolimab in advanced cancers. Background for the entire study: The costimulatory receptor OX40 (CD134) was targeted by ivuxolimab, a fully human IgG2 agonistic monoclonal antibody. Partial responses occurred in three dose-escalation patients, of whom one had hepatocellular carcinoma and two had cutaneous melanoma. In the dose-escalation cohort, 65% to 90% of patients were male, and the mean age was around 60 years, with a range of about 23 to 85. The paper covers the monotherapy dose-escalation part of the phase I ivuxolimab trial, which included N ≈ 54 patients. The purpose of peripheral TCRbeta sequencing was to test whether ivuxolimab changed TCR sequence diversity and led to clonal T-cell expansion. Patients were allowed to have had prior anti-PD-1, anti-PD-L1 or anti-CTLA-4 therapy, and approximately 39% of the dose-escalation patients had been treated with checkpoint inhibitors. Among the 52 dose-escalation patients, about 19 had hepatocellular carcinoma, 15 or so melanoma, 9 renal cell carcinoma and 9 head and neck cancer. Intravenous ivuxolimab was administered to patients every 2 weeks at six dose levels: 0.01, 0.1, 0.3, 1.5, 3 and 10 mg/kg.

General conclusions and limits of the study: In partial responders in the 0.1-3.0 mg/kg groups, normalized peripheral clonal expansion was found to be among the lowest, especially among CD8+ T cells. Low levels of normalized T-cell clonal expansion were also seen in some nonresponding patients. At doses of 0.1 to 3.0 mg/kg, clonal expansion of both CD4+ and CD8+ blood T cells was observed from baseline to week 6. After ivuxolimab, expanded clones were on average more numerous among CD8+ T cells than among CD4+ T cells. The antigen specificity of the clonally expanded peripheral T cells was not determined.

Genomic DNA was extracted from sorted cells for sequencing of the TCRbeta CDR3 region. The immunoSEQ Assay was used to sequence the TCRbeta CDR3 regions. Imported from immuneACCESS, the table was reduced by TCRdb to in-frame sequences with V and J called. These copies leave out some clones; in studies compared against another copy, an unresolved V gene accounts for under half, and the cause of the remainder is not known. The sample table contains around 49,000 clones; only one count was recorded for roughly 89% of them. Of the sample, about a tenth falls within the top ten clones. CDR1 SGHTA and CDR2 FQGTGA were looked up in the germline V gene. The V end loses 5 bases and the J end loses 8 bases, and a stretch of 15 bases separates them. Taken from cysteine to phenylalanine, the CDR3 has 13 residues. Here the CDR3 DNA is all that survives: 39 bases in frame from base 1.

This clonotype was obtained from an adult with an advanced solid tumor such as melanoma, head and neck, liver or kidney cancer. The material was CD4+ or CD8+ T cells sorted from blood, obtained in a trial of the OX40 agonist ivuxolimab. The chain is made from TRBV7-3 and TRBJ1-2, with a tentative D gene TRBD1 over 5 matching bases. The CDR3 here reads CASSPGGPGGYTF. In nucleotides, the sequence is TGTGCCAGCAGCCCTGGGGGACCGGGCGGCTACACCTTC.